Presented here are 7 T cell receptor beta chains from one specimen sequenced in a study of blood T cell repertoires in COVID-19 (dated by TCRdb to 2019 to 2021). The method behind the library was the immunoSEQ multiplex PCR assay. TCRdb retrieved this table from immuneACCESS and kept in-frame rearrangements only. Not all clones are present; in checked studies, unresolved V genes account for under half, and no reason is known for the remainder. In all, the sample holds under 250,000 clones, and approximately 83% of those were seen once. Roughly 5.5% of the sample lies in the top ten. Sequencing used peripheral blood. These receptors were obtained from a human donor in a cohort sampled during active COVID-19.

The chain links TRBV3-1 (or the pseudogene TRBV3-2) to TRBJ1-1, with 7 bases that match TRBD1. J lost 1 base, V lost 4 bases, and 3 bases had no gene match. Germline V gives CDR1 LGHDT, CDR2 YNNKEL (reference sequence). This CDR3 is built from 14 residues. In DNA form, the CDR3 reads TGTGCCAGCAGCCTTACAGGGGAGAACACTGAAGCTTTCTTT. Its protein is CASSLTGENTEAFF.

This clone came up once. This chain connects TRBV5-1 to TRBJ2-7, with 7 positions matching TRBD1. In germline, CDR1 is SGHRS, CDR2 YFSETQ. The CDR3 runs to 17 residues. V trimming: 0 bases; J trimming: 4 bases; junction bases outside the gene matches: 13. The CDR3 here is CASSLERGGQVKYEQYF. CDR3 bases: TGCGCCAGCAGCTTGGAAAGAGGCGGACAGGTTAAGTACGAGCAGTACTTC. Full variable domain (rest looked up from reference TRBV5-1 and TRBJ2-7): KAGVTQTPRYLIKTRGQQVTLSCSPISGHRSVSWYQQTPGQGLQFLFEYFSETQRNKGNFPGRFSGRQFSNSRSEMNVSTLELGDSALYLCASSLERGGQVKYEQYFGPGTRLTVT.

Only a few counts were recorded for this clone. This chain joins TRBV10-3 and TRBJ2-2; TRBD1 aligns across 7 bases. The germline gives CDR1 ENHRY, CDR2 SYGVKD. V was clipped by 4 bases and J by 4 bases; unmatched bases: 3. The CDR3 has 14 amino acids. The CDR3 DNA reads TGTGCCATCAGTGGGGGACAGAGCACCGGGGAGCTGTTTTTT. Its protein product is CAISGGQSTGELFF.

The gene calls are TRBV10-3 and TRBJ2-2; weak D call: TRBD1 (6 bases). The length of the CDR3 is 14 residues. V gave up 0 bases and J gave up 9 bases, with 11 bases separating them. Germline V gene data show CDR1 as ENHRY and CDR2 as SYGVKD. The CDR3 loop reads CAISESKGDRELFF. In DNA form, the CDR3 reads TGTGCCATCAGTGAGTCAAAAGGGGACAGGGAGCTGTTTTTT.

This rearrangement joins TRBV5-8 to TRBJ2-7, with 8 bases aligning to TRBD1. The CDR3 spans 15 residues. Germline CDR1 reads SGHTS; CDR2 reads YDEGEE. Germline trimming cut 0 bases from V and 5 bases from J; bases unmatched to any gene: 7. CDR3 amino acids: CASSLASQGADEQYF. Here the CDR3 DNA reads TGTGCCAGCAGCTTGGCCTCGCAGGGGGCGGACGAGCAGTACTTC.

The chain recombines TRBV27 with TRBJ1-5, with 11 bases matching TRBD1. V dropped 4 bases and J dropped 5; count of bases not matched to a gene: 13. There are 18 residues in the CDR3. In germline, CDR1 is MNHEY, CDR2 SMNVEV (reference sequence). As DNA, the CDR3 is TGTGCCAGCAGTTCCCTGGGACAGGGGGGACCAACCTATCAGCCCCAGCATTTT. Amino acids: CASSSLGQGGPTYQPQHF.

V and J are TRBV10-3 and TRBJ2-3; a possible D gene is TRBD2 (7 bases). The CDR3 loop spans 15 amino acids. From germline, CDR1 is ENHRY and CDR2 SYGVKD. The V gene lost 10 bases and the J gene lost 0 bases, with 17 bases spanning the gap. CDR3 amino acids: CATKARGASTDTQYF. The DNA for the CDR3 is TGTGCCACCAAGGCTCGGGGGGCTAGCACAGATACGCAGTATTTT.